This TCR beta chain was identified during a study of cytomegalovirus exposure and HLA in healthy donors. The PCR used 60 Vbeta and 13 Jbeta primers. Sequenced by immunoSEQ multiplex PCR; TCRdb stores in-frame clones only, minus some. Here the sample spans fewer than 200,000 clones, approximately 80% being singletons. This clone was observed a few times. Germline V gene sequence: CDR1 SGHTA, CDR2 FQGNSA. The V gene end was trimmed by 5 bases and the J gene end by 8 bases; junction bases not matched to a gene: 7. The CDR3 totals 14 residues. Input material: PBMCs. The source of this sequence is a woman in her twenties or thirties in good health and CMV-seropositive. The J gene is TRBJ1-4, the V gene TRBV7-2; 8 nucleotides align to TRBD1. The CDR3 DNA is TGTGCCAGCAGCCTCACAGGGGGGAAAGAAAAACTGTTTTTT. Protein: CASSLTGGKEKLFF.